One and the same sample provided the 25 T cell receptor beta chains below, sequenced in a study of neurological immune-mediated disorders. MiXCR, applied by TCRdb to the 5' RACE reads, yields one record per CDR3 protein. Of roughly 76,000 distinct CDR3 sequences listed, 12% to 15% are singletons. Material: PBMCs. These receptors came from a woman aged 45-65 years in good health.

The chain uses TRBV12-3 or TRBV12-4 and TRBJ1-5; D may be TRBD1 (5 bases). Between the trimmed V and J ends, which lost 8 bases and 3 bases, there was a span of 14 bases. CDR3 size: 14 residues. The CDR3 loop is CASAQGPNNQPQHF. CDR3 in DNA: TGTGCCAGCGCGCAGGGACCGAACAATCAGCCCCAGCATTTT.

This clonotype appeared many times. This rearrangement joins TRBV7-2 to TRBJ1-5, with D possibly matching TRBD1 (5 bases). The CDR3 has 16 amino acids. The germline V and J ends were trimmed by 5 bases and 0 bases, with 14 bases remaining between them. The V gene's germline CDR1 is SGHTA and CDR2 FQGNSA. CDR3 sequence reads: CASSRDSRYSNQPQHF. CDR3 nucleotide sequence: TGTGCCAGCAGCCGTGACAGCAGGTATAGCAATCAGCCCCAGCATTTT.

The genes are TRBV12-3 or TRBV12-4 and TRBJ1-4, with D perhaps TRBD1 (6 bases). There are 12 residues in the CDR3. V gave up 7 bases and J gave up 7 bases, with 10 bases separating them. The CDR3 DNA is TGTGCCAGCAACAGGGTGGGTGAAAAACTGTTTTTT. It is translated as CASNRVGEKLFF.

This clonotype was recorded at least ten times. The chain combines TRBV7-9 with TRBJ2-7; D is possibly TRBD1 (6 bases). Trimming left V 10 bases short and J 2 bases short, with 24 bases between. CDR1 and CDR2 (germline): SEHNR, FQNEAQ (reference sequence). CDR3 size: 16 residues. The CDR3 nucleotides are TGTGCCATCAATAGCTTGGAGGCCGGACAGCCCTACGAGCAGTACTTC. It is translated as CAINSLEAGQPYEQYF.

The table lists this clonotype with many counts. The chain uses TRBV6-5 and TRBJ2-6, with D uncertain. Germline CDR1 MNHEY, CDR2 SVGAGI. This CDR3 region has 17 residues. Trimming took 6 bases from V and 0 from J, leaving 15 bases between them. CDR3 sequence: CASSNRLRSSGANVLTF. CDR3 in DNA: TGTGCCAGCAGCAACAGATTAAGGAGCTCTGGGGCCAACGTCCTGACTTTC.

With respect to this clonotype: A much larger clone sits a single nucleotide away, making a read error possible. The chain uses TRBV20-1 and TRBJ2-5; the D gene could be TRBD1 or TRBD2 (5 bases each). V lost 6 bases, J lost 2 bases, and 16 bases lay in between. Germline CDR1 is DFQATT and CDR2 is SNEGSKA (reference sequence). CDR3 length: 14 amino acids. The CDR3 sequence: CSAERGVGQETQYF. For the CDR3, the DNA is TGCAGTGCCGAGCGAGGGGTAGGACAAGAGACCCAGTACTTC.

This clonotype was counted a few times. The gene calls are TRBV10-2 and TRBJ1-4; D perhaps matches TRBD1 (6 bases). Germline V gene sequence: CDR1 WSHSY, CDR2 SAAADI. The CDR3 runs to 13 residues. V shed 8 bases and J shed 7 bases, with 14 bases lying between them. CDR3 coding DNA: TGCGCCAGCCGAAGGGGGGGAGGTGAAAAACTGTTTTTT. Amino acids: CASRRGGGEKLFF.

This clonotype appeared many times. This sequence joins TRBV28 and TRBJ1-5; D gene unclear. CDR3 length equals 14 residues. V was clipped by 3 bases and J by 3 bases, with 9 bases between them. Germline-derived CDR1 and CDR2 are MDHEN and SYDVKM. The CDR3 nucleotides read TGTGCCAGCAGTTTTTCCAGGCTCAATCAGCCCCAGCATTTT. Translating gives CASSFSRLNQPQHF.

In the case of this clonotype: A much larger clone sits a single nucleotide away, making a read error possible. The gene calls are TRBV24-1 and TRBJ2-1; D call uncertain. Germline-derived CDR1 and CDR2 are KGHDR and SFDVKD. CDR3 length: 13 residues. CDR3 bases: TGTACCACCAGTGATCCCCCCTACAATGAGCAGTTCTTC. It is translated as CTTSDPPYNEQFF.

The sample holds a few counts of this clonotype. The V call is TRBV12-3 or TRBV12-4, the J call TRBJ1-5, with D tentatively TRBD1 (5 bases). CDR3 length: 16 amino acids. The ends were cut back, 5 bases at V and 6 bases at J, with 20 bases in the middle. The CDR3 is CASSPQGQSGGQPQHF. DNA for the CDR3: TGTGCCAGCAGTCCACAAGGACAATCTGGGGGTCAGCCCCAGCATTTT.

This clonotype occurred many times. V is TRBV28 and J is TRBJ2-1; D not resolved. Germline V gene data show CDR1 as MDHEN and CDR2 as SYDVKM. The CDR3 is made up of 18 amino acids. Between the trimmed V and J ends, which lost 2 bases and 0 bases, there was a span of 17 bases. The CDR3 loop reads CASSLPGSWSSSYNEQFF. The CDR3 bases are TGTGCCAGCAGTTTACCAGGTAGCTGGTCGAGCTCCTACAATGAGCAGTTCTTC.

This clonotype was seen repeatedly, ten times or more. This clone may be a read error of a much larger clone one base away. The rearrangement joins TRBV28 to TRBJ1-3; D remains unclear. V was shortened by 10 bases and J by 3 bases, with 13 bases between the two germline ends. This CDR3 has 13 residues. CDR1 and CDR2 from the germline V gene are MDHEN and SYDVKM. DNA for the CDR3: TGTGCCACCCTGACTGCTGTTGGAAACACCATATATTTT. Translated: CATLTAVGNTIYF.

Notes on this clonotype: A much larger clone differs by one base, so this may be a read error. J is TRBJ2-5 and V is TRBV24-1; maybe TRBD1 (5 bases). Germline V CDR1 and CDR2: KGHDR, SFDVKD. The CDR3 loop spans 16 amino acids. Trimming removed 3 bases at V and 3 bases at J, with 16 bases between. The CDR3 nucleotides are TGTGCCACCAGTGATATAGACAGCCCTAACGAAGAGACCCAGTACTTC. Protein sequence: CATSDIDSPNEETQYF.

This clonotype has ten or more counts. The CDR3 DNA sequence: TGTGCCAGCAGCGAATATGAAGGGGGAAACAATCAGCCCCAGCATTTT. It yields the protein CASSEYEGGNNQPQHF. V is TRBV5-5 and J is TRBJ1-5; a weak D match, TRBD1 (6 bases). Germline V gene sequence: CDR1 SGHKS, CDR2 YYEKEE (reference sequence). The CDR3 has 16 amino acids. V lost 4 bases and J 3 bases, leaving 17 bases between the germline ends.

The chain combines TRBV20-1 with TRBJ2-1; weak D call: TRBD2 (6 bases). Trimming cost V 4 bases and J 0 bases, with 19 bases left between them. Per the germline V gene, CDR1 is DFQATT and CDR2 is SNEGSKA (reference sequence). The CDR3 totals 17 residues. CDR3 in amino acids: CSATVSGADSSYNEQFF. Written as DNA, the CDR3 is TGCAGTGCTACAGTCTCGGGAGCGGATAGCTCCTACAATGAGCAGTTCTTC.

The V call is TRBV28, the J call TRBJ1-2, with TRBD1 matching over 9 bases. The germline gives CDR1 MDHEN, CDR2 SYDVKM. V was clipped by 6 bases and J by 1 base; unmatched bases: 18. The CDR3 has 19 residues. The CDR3 coding sequence is TGTGCCAGCAGAGTTTCACTTACAGGGGGCGTTACATTTAACTATGGCTACACCTTC. As protein: CASRVSLTGGVTFNYGYTF.

This clonotype was detected many times. V usage is TRBV20-1 and J usage is TRBJ2-1; 13 bases agree with TRBD2. Germline V lookup: CDR1 DFQATT, CDR2 SNEGSKA (reference sequence). V gave up 0 bases and J gave up 1 base; unmatched junction bases: 3. CDR3 length equals 17 residues. CDR3 region: CSARDRTSGSSYNEQFF. As DNA, the CDR3 is TGCAGTGCTAGAGATCGGACTAGCGGGAGTTCCTACAATGAGCAGTTCTTC.

This clonotype was seen at least ten times. The rearrangement links TRBV5-1 to TRBJ2-5; perhaps TRBD2 as D (5 bases). The V gene's germline CDR1 is SGHRS and CDR2 YFSETQ. Trimming took off 0 bases at V and 0 bases at J, with 9 bases between the two ends. The CDR3 runs 15 residues. For the CDR3, the DNA is TGCGCCAGCAGCTTGGCGGGGTCGTACCAAGAGACCCAGTACTTC. Protein: CASSLAGSYQETQYF.

This clonotype was recorded many times. The rearrangement uses TRBV5-1 and TRBJ2-2, with D possibly matching TRBD1 (5 bases). The germline V gene has CDR1 SGHRS and CDR2 YFSETQ. Trimming took off 4 bases at V and 8 bases at J, with 18 bases between the two ends. This CDR3 is 15 amino acids long. The DNA of the CDR3 is TGCGCCAGCAGCAGATTCGAGAGAAACAGGGGGGAGCTGTTTTTT. The encoded protein is CASSRFERNRGELFF.

This chain connects TRBV18 to TRBJ1-5; D is perhaps TRBD1 (5 bases). V was clipped by 6 bases and J by 4 bases, with 19 bases between them. This CDR3 contains 16 residues. The germline CDR1 and CDR2 sequences are KGHSH and LQKENI. CDR3 sequence reads: CASSPIRAGTNQPQHF. Here the CDR3 DNA reads TGTGCCAGCTCTCCTATCAGGGCCGGTACGAATCAGCCCCAGCATTTT.

This clonotype was detected a few times. The chain carries TRBV7-9 and TRBJ1-4; D may be TRBD1 (5 bases). Trimming pared 1 base from V and 5 bases from J, leaving 11 bases between. This CDR3 has 15 amino acids. Germline CDR1 and CDR2: SEHNR and FQNEAQ (reference sequence). DNA for the CDR3: TGTGCCAGCAGCTTAGGACAACAGGCAAATGAAAAACTGTTTTTT. Protein sequence: CASSLGQQANEKLFF. Together with reference TRBV7-9 and TRBJ1-4, the CDR3 gives the full variable domain: DTGVSQNPRHKITKRGQNVTFRCDPISEHNRLYWYRQTLGQGPEFLTYFQNEAQLEKSRLLSDRFSAERPKGSFSTLEIQRTEQGDSAMYLCASSLGQQANEKLFFGSGTQLSVL.

This clonotype was detected ten times or more. This rearrangement joins TRBV20-1 to TRBJ2-3; D is possibly TRBD1 (6 bases). The CDR3 consists of 11 residues. The V gene's germline CDR1 is DFQATT and CDR2 SNEGSKA (reference sequence). The germline V and J ends were trimmed by 6 bases and 4 bases, with 8 bases remaining between them. Here the CDR3 reads CSAAGADTQYF. The CDR3, as DNA: TGCAGTGCCGCAGGGGCAGATACGCAGTATTTT.

This clonotype was detected many times. The chain employs TRBV5-1 and TRBJ2-3; 10 bases are a match to TRBD2. This CDR3 comprises 15 residues. The germline gives CDR1 SGHRS, CDR2 YFSETQ. Trimming cost V 2 bases and J 10 bases; bases outside gene matches: 10. This CDR3 is CASSFGSGRGSAQYF. CDR3 nucleotides: TGCGCCAGCAGCTTCGGGAGCGGGAGGGGTTCGGCGCAGTATTTT.

This clonotype has ten or more counts. This rearrangement joins TRBV5-6 to TRBJ2-7, with 12 bases that match TRBD1. J gave up 7 bases and V 4 bases, and 9 bases lay outside the gene matches. CDR1 SGHDT and CDR2 YYEEEE come from the germline V gene. The CDR3 extends over 15 amino acids. CDR3 residues: CASSQTGQGAGEQYF. CDR3 nucleotide sequence: TGTGCCAGCAGCCAGACGGGACAGGGGGCAGGGGAGCAGTACTTC.

This clonotype was detected many times. The chain recombines TRBV7-8 with TRBJ2-5; 9 bases are a match to TRBD1. The V gene end was trimmed by 5 bases and the J gene end by 3 bases; junction bases not matched to a gene: 4. The CDR3 has 14 residues. Germline V gives CDR1 SGHVS, CDR2 FQNEAQ. The CDR3 region is CASSEGQGKETQYF. CDR3 nucleotides: TGTGCCAGCAGCGAAGGACAGGGGAAAGAGACCCAGTACTTC. Supplemented by reference TRBV7-8 and TRBJ2-5, the full variable domain reads GAGVSQSPRYKVAKRGQDVALRCDPISGHVSLFWYQQALGQGPEFLTYFQNEAQLDKSGLPSDRFFAERPEGSVSTLKIQRTQQEDSAVYLCASSEGQGKETQYFGPGTRLLVL.